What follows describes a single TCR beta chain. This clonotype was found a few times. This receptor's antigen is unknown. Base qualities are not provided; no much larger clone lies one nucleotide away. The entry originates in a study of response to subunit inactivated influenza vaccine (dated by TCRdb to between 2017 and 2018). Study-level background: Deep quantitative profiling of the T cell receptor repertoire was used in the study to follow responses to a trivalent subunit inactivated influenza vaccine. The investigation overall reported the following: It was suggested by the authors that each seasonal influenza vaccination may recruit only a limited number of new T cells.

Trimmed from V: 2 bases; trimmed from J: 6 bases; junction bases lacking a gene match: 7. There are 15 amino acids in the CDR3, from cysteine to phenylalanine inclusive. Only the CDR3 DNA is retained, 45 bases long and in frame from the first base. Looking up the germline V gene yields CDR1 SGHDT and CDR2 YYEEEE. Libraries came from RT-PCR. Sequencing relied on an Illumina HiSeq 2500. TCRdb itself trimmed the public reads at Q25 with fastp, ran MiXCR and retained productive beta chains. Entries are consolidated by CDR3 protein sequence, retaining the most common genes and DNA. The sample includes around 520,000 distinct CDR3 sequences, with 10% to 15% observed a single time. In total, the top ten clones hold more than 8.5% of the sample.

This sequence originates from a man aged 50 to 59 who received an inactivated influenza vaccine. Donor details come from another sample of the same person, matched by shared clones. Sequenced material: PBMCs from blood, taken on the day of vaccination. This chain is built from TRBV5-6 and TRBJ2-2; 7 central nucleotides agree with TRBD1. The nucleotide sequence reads TGTGCCAGCAGCTTCATGACAGGGACGTCCGGGGAGCTGTTTTTT. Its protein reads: CASSFMTGTSGELFF.